These 31 T cell receptor beta chains originate from one sample sequenced in a study of T cell clonotyping in hematopoietic cell transplantation. TCRdb's table, derived via immunoSEQ multiplex PCR, lists solely in-frame clones and lacks some. The sample has approximately 70,000 clones, roughly 93% seen once. The sequenced material came from peripheral blood mononuclear cells. The receptors come from a man aged 50 to 60 in good health. Some clones in this sample may be carry-over from other donors' samples.

This clone turned up a few times. The chain joins TRBV4-1 to TRBJ2-7; no reliable D call. The V gene lost 1 base and the J gene lost 2 bases, with 9 bases spanning the gap. CDR3 length: 14 amino acids. The germline V gene encodes CDR1 MGHRA and CDR2 YSYEKL. CDR3 nucleotides: TGCGCCAGCAGCCAAGTCAGTGTGACCTACGAGCAGTACTTC. As protein: CASSQVSVTYEQYF.

The chain links TRBV6-6 to TRBJ1-4; D is perhaps TRBD1 (5 bases). V shed 2 bases and J shed 4 bases, with 14 bases lying between them. Germline assignment: CDR1 MNHNY and CDR2 SVGAGI (reference sequence). The CDR3 runs to 16 residues. The chain's CDR3 is CASSYGASTGNEKLFF. For the CDR3, the DNA is TGTGCCAGCAGTTACGGGGCAAGCACCGGTAATGAAAAACTGTTTTTT.

Here the CDR3 reads CASSPPVDRGGTGELFF. CDR3 nucleotide sequence: TGTGCCAGCAGCCCCCCCGTCGACAGGGGCGGAACCGGGGAGCTGTTTTTT. This sequence joins TRBV28 and TRBJ2-2; 8 bases align to TRBD1. This CDR3 comprises 17 residues. Trimming cost V 6 bases and J 5 bases; bases outside gene matches: 14. The germline V gene encodes CDR1 MDHEN and CDR2 SYDVKM.

This clone was recorded a few times. V gene TRBV11-2 combines with J gene TRBJ2-3; D not certain. The V gene's germline CDR1 is SGHAT and CDR2 FQNNGV. CDR3 length: 13 amino acids. Between the trimmed V and J ends, which lost 0 bases and 8 bases, there was a span of 9 bases. The CDR3 DNA reads as TGTGCCAGCAGCTTAGATCTCCGAGCTACGCAGTATTTT. It is translated as CASSLDLRATQYF.

The chain employs TRBV6-5 and TRBJ2-7, with 9 bases that match TRBD1. Looked up from germline, CDR1 is MNHEY and CDR2 is SVGAGI. Trimming took 6 bases from V and 7 from J; bases not matched to a gene: 10. The CDR3 is 14 residues long. The CDR3 loop is CASRSWDRAGEQYF. In DNA, the CDR3 is TGTGCCAGCAGGTCCTGGGACAGGGCGGGGGAGCAGTACTTC.

This chain joins TRBV2 and TRBJ2-5; TRBD2 agrees at 8 bases. Losses at the gene ends were 3 bases for V and 1 base for J; bases not matched to a gene: 4. Germline CDR1 is SNHLY and CDR2 is FYNNEI. The CDR3 runs 15 residues. Here the CDR3 reads CASSDPTSGQETQYF. The CDR3 bases are TGTGCCAGCAGTGACCCTACTAGCGGCCAAGAGACCCAGTACTTC.

J is TRBJ2-7 and V is TRBV7-2; 7 bases fit TRBD2. Germline CDR1 reads SGHTA; CDR2 reads FQGNSA. This CDR3 spans 14 amino acids. V shed 6 bases and J 4 bases; nucleotides not matched to a gene: 9. The CDR3 loop reads CASRENGGRYEQYF. The CDR3 region has the DNA TGTGCCAGCAGAGAGAACGGCGGGAGATACGAGCAGTACTTC.

The V and J genes are TRBV6-5 and TRBJ2-3; tentative D call: TRBD2 (5 bases). Germline CDR1 and CDR2: MNHEY and SVGAGI. The CDR3 spans 16 residues. Trimming removed 0 bases from V and 1 base from J, with 11 bases in between. The CDR3 region is CASSYSPGSRTDTQYF. The DNA of the CDR3 is TGTGCCAGCAGTTACTCACCGGGGTCGCGCACAGATACGCAGTATTTT.

V usage is TRBV11-2 and J usage is TRBJ2-7, with 7 bases aligning to TRBD1. The CDR3 is made up of 14 amino acids. V lost 3 bases, J lost 6 bases, and 8 bases stayed unmatched. Germline CDR1 reads SGHAT; CDR2 reads FQNNGV. The CDR3 coding sequence is TGTGCCAGCAGCTTGAGGGGGCGGGTAACCGAGCAGTACTTC. This gives the protein CASSLRGRVTEQYF.

V usage is TRBV6-5 and J usage is TRBJ1-1; D possibly corresponds to TRBD1 (6 bases). The V end lost 6 bases, the J end lost 0 bases, and 11 bases lay between the germline ends. The germline V gene has CDR1 MNHEY and CDR2 SVGAGI. CDR3 size: 14 residues. In DNA form, the CDR3 reads TGTGCCAGCAGCCAACAGGGCATGAACACTGAAGCTTTCTTT. The encoded protein is CASSQQGMNTEAFF.

The chain employs TRBV7-2 and TRBJ2-7; TRBD2 aligns across 12 bases. This CDR3 region has 16 residues. With 5 bases clipped from V and 7 bases from J, the junction kept 12 bases outside the gene matches. CDR1 SGHTA and CDR2 FQGNSA come from the germline V gene. The CDR3 sequence: CASSRVTSGGSQEQYF. In DNA, the CDR3 is TGTGCCAGCAGCCGAGTTACTAGCGGGGGGTCCCAAGAGCAGTACTTC.

The chain links TRBV7-9 to TRBJ2-2, with D perhaps TRBD2 (5 bases). CDR3 length: 15 residues. V lost 7 bases to trimming and J lost 4 bases, with 16 bases between them. Germline V gene data show CDR1 as SEHNR and CDR2 as FQNEAQ (reference sequence). The CDR3 reads CASTQFRSGTGELFF. The CDR3, as DNA: TGTGCCAGCACCCAATTCAGAAGCGGCACCGGGGAGCTGTTTTTT. Full variable domain (rest looked up from reference TRBV7-9 and TRBJ2-2): DTGVSQNPRHKITKRGQNVTFRCDPISEHNRLYWYRQTLGQGPEFLTYFQNEAQLEKSRLLSDRFSAERPKGSFSTLEIQRTEQGDSAMYLCASTQFRSGTGELFFGEGSRLTVL.

The rearrangement joins TRBV11-2 to TRBJ2-7; tentative D call: TRBD2 (5 bases). The germline gives CDR1 SGHAT, CDR2 FQNNGV. The CDR3 is 15 residues long. V lost 4 bases and J lost 2, with 15 bases in between. The CDR3 bases are TGTGCCAGCAGCTCCCCGAGGACTTTTGCCTACGAGCAGTACTTC. This encodes CASSSPRTFAYEQYF.

The genes are TRBV5-1 and TRBJ1-5, with D uncertain. Trimming removed 0 bases at V and 7 bases at J, with 8 bases between. The CDR3 is made up of 13 amino acids. The germline V gene has CDR1 SGHRS and CDR2 YFSETQ. The CDR3: CASSLAPGQPQHF. CDR3 DNA sequence: TGCGCCAGCAGCTTGGCCCCCGGGCAGCCCCAGCATTTT.

J is TRBJ2-2 and V is TRBV2; no definite D call. CDR3 length: 12 amino acids. The V end lost 8 bases, the J end lost 3 bases, and 7 bases lay between the germline ends. Germline V lookup: CDR1 SNHLY, CDR2 FYNNEI. CDR3 nucleotides: TGTGCCAGCCGGGCCTACACCGGGGAGCTGTTTTTT. This translates into CASRAYTGELFF.

The CDR3 loop reads CAIKGPYEQYF. For the CDR3, the DNA is TGTGCCATCAAGGGGCCCTACGAGCAGTACTTC. The chain recombines TRBV10-3 with TRBJ2-7, with D perhaps TRBD1 (5 bases). V was clipped by 7 bases and J by 2 bases, with 6 bases between them. In germline, CDR1 is ENHRY, CDR2 SYGVKD. The length of the CDR3 is 11 residues.

This chain links TRBV29-1 with TRBJ1-2, with 8 bases identical to TRBD1. Trimming took 6 bases from V and 4 from J; bases not matched to a gene: 7. The V gene's germline CDR1 is SQVTM and CDR2 ANQGSEA. CDR3 length: 13 residues. The CDR3 is CSVPDRAGYGYTF. In DNA, the CDR3 is TGCAGCGTCCCGGACAGGGCGGGCTATGGCTACACCTTC.

The chain couples TRBV6-6 to TRBJ2-2; 9 bases fit TRBD1. This CDR3 is 14 amino acids long. Looked up from germline, CDR1 is MNHNY and CDR2 is SVGAGI (reference sequence). Trimming cost V 7 bases and J 8 bases; bases outside gene matches: 8. CDR3 amino acids: CASTGTGYGGELFF. Written as DNA, the CDR3 is TGTGCCAGCACAGGGACAGGGTATGGTGGGGAGCTGTTTTTT.

This chain connects TRBV5-4 to TRBJ2-3, with D unresolved. There are 15 residues in the CDR3. With 0 bases removed from V and 6 bases from J, the gap between germline ends came to 14 bases. The V gene's germline CDR1 is SGHNT and CDR2 YYREEE (reference sequence). This chain's CDR3 is CASSLDARFKDTQYF. CDR3 nucleotide sequence: TGTGCCAGCAGCTTGGACGCTAGGTTTAAGGATACGCAGTATTTT. Full variable domain (outside the CDR3, taken from reference TRBV5-4 and TRBJ2-3): ETGVTQSPTHLIKTRGQQVTLRCSSQSGHNTVSWYQQALGQGPQFIFQYYREEENGRGNFPPRFSGLQFPNYSSELNVNALELDDSALYLCASSLDARFKDTQYFGPGTRLTVL.

The chain joins TRBV6-5 to TRBJ1-2, with D perhaps TRBD1 (6 bases). Trimming cost V 2 bases and J 5 bases, with 15 bases left between them. There are 15 residues in the CDR3. Germline V gives CDR1 MNHEY, CDR2 SVGAGI. Here the CDR3 reads CASSYRRTEQYGYTF. The DNA of the CDR3 is TGTGCCAGCAGTTACCGTAGGACAGAACAATATGGCTACACCTTC.

The rearrangement uses TRBV27 and TRBJ2-2; tentatively, D is TRBD2 (5 bases). Deletions cut 5 bases from V and 0 bases from J, with 7 bases between. Germline V CDR1 and CDR2: MNHEY, SMNVEV (reference sequence). The CDR3 is 14 amino acids. CDR3 DNA sequence: TGTGCCAGCAGTAACGGGGCGAACACCGGGGAGCTGTTTTTT. This encodes CASSNGANTGELFF.

J is TRBJ1-5 and V is TRBV2, with TRBD1 as a possible D gene (6 bases). This CDR3 spans 15 amino acids. V was clipped by 4 bases and J by 3 bases, with 13 bases between them. Germline V lookup: CDR1 SNHLY, CDR2 FYNNEI. The CDR3 protein is CASSVGGMNNQPQHF. The CDR3 DNA is TGTGCCAGCAGTGTGGGGGGCATGAACAATCAGCCCCAGCATTTT.

This clone was observed once. This chain links TRBV7-9 with TRBJ2-7; 7 bases are a match to TRBD1. This CDR3 has 15 amino acids. CDR1 and CDR2 from the germline V gene are SEHNR and FQNEAQ (reference sequence). Trimming took 4 bases from V and 6 from J; bases not matched to a gene: 12. CDR3 residues: CASSSTGTADPEQYF. Here the CDR3 DNA reads TGTGCCAGCAGCTCGACCGGGACAGCGGATCCCGAGCAGTACTTC.

CDR3 bases: TGTGCCAGCAGTCTAGGACAGGGCACGGGAGGCTACACCTTC. Protein product: CASSLGQGTGGYTF. This chain joins TRBV28 and TRBJ1-2, with TRBD1 matching over 8 bases. CDR1 MDHEN and CDR2 SYDVKM come from the germline V gene. This CDR3 has 14 residues. The trim removed 5 bases at V and 8 bases at J, leaving 10 bases unmatched.

The chain recombines TRBV1 with TRBJ2-2; TRBD2 is the table's D call, not checked against the DNA. TRBV1 corresponds to a pseudogene. The CDR3 totals 17 residues. The CDR3 sequence is CTSSQGGAGTYTGELFF. The CDR3 DNA sequence: TGCACCAGCAGCCAAGGAGGTGCGGGGACGTACACCGGGGAGCTGTTTTTT.

This clone was found once. The chain joins TRBV6-1 to TRBJ1-5; D possibly corresponds to TRBD1 (6 bases). The germline V gene has CDR1 MNHNS and CDR2 SASEGT. V was trimmed by 8 bases and J by 4 bases, leaving 9 bases between them. The CDR3 length is 12 residues. The chain's CDR3 is CASRQANQPQHF. CDR3 bases: TGTGCCAGCCGACAGGCAAATCAGCCCCAGCATTTT.

This chain uses TRBV5-1 with TRBJ1-5; 7 nucleotides line up with TRBD1. V was pared by 4 bases and J by 2 bases, with 3 bases of the junction left unmatched. Germline V gives CDR1 SGHRS, CDR2 YFSETQ. This CDR3 contains 14 residues. In nucleotides, the CDR3 is TGCGCCAGCAGCCCAACAGGGGGCAATCAGCCCCAGCATTTT. It specifies CASSPTGGNQPQHF.

This chain uses TRBV7-2 with TRBJ2-3; D unclear. The CDR3 is 12 residues long. The germline gives CDR1 SGHTA, CDR2 FQGNSA. Trimming removed 5 bases at V and 4 bases at J, with 7 bases between. CDR3 nucleotides: TGTGCCAGCAGCCGGGCCGCAGATACGCAGTATTTT. Translating gives CASSRAADTQYF.

The chain combines TRBV29-1 with TRBJ2-5, with D possibly TRBD2 on 5 matching bases. Germline loops: CDR1 SQVTM, CDR2 ANQGSEA. This CDR3 is 15 amino acids long. Trimming removed 0 bases from V and 4 bases from J, with 15 bases in between. CDR3 sequence (DNA): TGCAGCGTTGAAGATGCCGGAGGTTATCGAGAGACCCAGTACTTC. This gives the protein CSVEDAGGYRETQYF.

The chain carries TRBV6-5 and TRBJ2-7; no reliable D call. CDR3 length: 13 residues. Germline V CDR1 and CDR2: MNHEY, SVGAGI. The ends were cut back, 6 bases at V and 2 bases at J, with 11 bases in the middle. CDR3 sequence (DNA): TGTGCCAGCAGCCGAGTCCGCACCTACGAGCAGTACTTC. Amino acids: CASSRVRTYEQYF.

The CDR3 DNA reads as TGTGCCAGCAGCACGGGACAGCAAGAGACCCAGTACTTC. Its protein is CASSTGQQETQYF. The rearrangement joins TRBV9 to TRBJ2-5; 7 bases line up with TRBD1. The V segment lost 4 bases and the J segment 2 bases; nucleotides outside the gene matches: 2. Germline lookup yields CDR1 SGDLS and CDR2 YYNGEE. The CDR3 consists of 13 residues.